This TCR beta chain was observed in a study of PD-1 blockade in classical Hodgkin lymphoma. Study background: Patients were infused with nivolumab 3 mg/kg every 2 weeks. Study-wide results and caveats: Reported baseline diversity: healthy donors highest, relapsed/refractory patients lowest.

Profiling relied on immunoSEQ multiplex PCR, and the TCRdb table lists in-frame clones only, not all of them. The sample consists of some 95,000 clones, approximately 90% of them appearing once. As concerns this clone: Antigen specificity is unknown.

The CDR3 consists of 17 residues. The V and J ends lost 0 bases and 4 bases, in that order; junction bases with no gene match: 9. The germline CDR1 and CDR2 sequences are SGDLS and YYNGEE. The sample's time point: cycle 4 day 1 (C4D1), after about 6 weeks of nivolumab. No patient escaped relapse after autologous stem cell transplantation, and brentuximab vedotin exposure varied. The sample in question was peripheral blood mononuclear cells (PBMCs), obtained before the fourth cycle of nivolumab. The chain is built from TRBV9 and TRBJ2-5; 10 nucleotides match TRBD2. The origin of this receptor is a human donor with classical Hodgkin lymphoma. The CDR3 DNA reads TGTGCCAGCAGCGTAGAAGGCCTAGCGGGGGTAATAGAGACCCAGTACTTC. Translated, it gives CASSVEGLAGVIETQYF.